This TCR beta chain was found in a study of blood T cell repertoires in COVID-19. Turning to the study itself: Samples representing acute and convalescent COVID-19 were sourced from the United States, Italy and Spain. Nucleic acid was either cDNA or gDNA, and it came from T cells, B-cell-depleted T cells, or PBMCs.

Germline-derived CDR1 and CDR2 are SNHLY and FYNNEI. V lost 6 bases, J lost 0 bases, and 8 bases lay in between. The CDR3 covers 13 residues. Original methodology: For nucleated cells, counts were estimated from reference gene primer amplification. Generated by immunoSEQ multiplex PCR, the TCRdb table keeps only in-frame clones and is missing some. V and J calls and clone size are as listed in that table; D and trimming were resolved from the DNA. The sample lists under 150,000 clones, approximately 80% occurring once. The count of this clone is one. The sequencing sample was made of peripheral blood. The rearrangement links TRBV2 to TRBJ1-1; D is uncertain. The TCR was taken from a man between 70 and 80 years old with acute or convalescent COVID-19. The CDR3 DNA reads TGTGCCAGCAGAGAGATTATGAACACTGAAGCTTTCTTT. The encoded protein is CASREIMNTEAFF.